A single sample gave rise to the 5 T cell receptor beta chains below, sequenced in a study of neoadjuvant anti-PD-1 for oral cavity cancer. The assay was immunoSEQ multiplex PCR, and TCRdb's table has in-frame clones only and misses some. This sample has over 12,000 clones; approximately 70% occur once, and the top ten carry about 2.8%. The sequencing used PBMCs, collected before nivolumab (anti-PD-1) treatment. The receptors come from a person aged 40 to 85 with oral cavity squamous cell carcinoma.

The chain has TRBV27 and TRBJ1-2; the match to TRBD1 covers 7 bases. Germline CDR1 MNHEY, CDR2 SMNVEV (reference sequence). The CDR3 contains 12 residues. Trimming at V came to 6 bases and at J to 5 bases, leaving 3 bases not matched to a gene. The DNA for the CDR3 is TGTGCCAGCAGACAGGGGTCGTATGGCTACACCTTC. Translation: CASRQGSYGYTF.

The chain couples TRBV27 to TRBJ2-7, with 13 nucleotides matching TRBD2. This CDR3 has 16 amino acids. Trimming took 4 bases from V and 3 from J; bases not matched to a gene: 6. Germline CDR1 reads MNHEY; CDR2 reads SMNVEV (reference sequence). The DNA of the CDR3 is TGTGCCAGCAGTTCCTGGACTAGCGGGAGTTTCTACGAGCAGTACTTC. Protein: CASSSWTSGSFYEQYF.

The CDR3: CASGYTDTQYF. Here the CDR3 DNA reads TGTGCCAGCGGATACACAGATACGCAGTATTTT. This chain joins TRBV6-1 and TRBJ2-3; no clear D gene. The germline CDR1 and CDR2 sequences are MNHNS and SASEGT. The CDR3 length is 11 residues. Trimming took 8 bases from V and 2 from J, leaving 5 bases between them.

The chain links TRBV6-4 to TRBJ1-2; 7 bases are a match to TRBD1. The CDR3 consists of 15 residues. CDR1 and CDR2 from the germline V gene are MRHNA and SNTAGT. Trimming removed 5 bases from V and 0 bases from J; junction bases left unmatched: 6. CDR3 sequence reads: CASSPTGRTNYGYTF. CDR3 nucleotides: TGTGCCAGCAGTCCGACAGGGAGGACTAACTATGGCTACACCTTC.

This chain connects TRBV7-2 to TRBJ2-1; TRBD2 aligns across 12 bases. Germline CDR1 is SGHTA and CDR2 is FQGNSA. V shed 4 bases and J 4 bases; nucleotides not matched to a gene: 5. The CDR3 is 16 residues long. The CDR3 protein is CASSYPGLAGYNEQFF. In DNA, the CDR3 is TGTGCCAGCAGCTACCCTGGACTAGCGGGATACAATGAGCAGTTCTTC.